This TCR beta chain was profiled in a study of regulatory T cells in long-lasting Graves disease. Points from the study as a whole: TRBV28 was favored in persistent disease, as were TRBJ1-2 and TRBJ2-5. Peripheral blood, not thyroid tissue, was the sole material studied.

Per germline, CDR1 GTSNPN and CDR2 SVGIG (reference sequence). CDR3 length: 14 residues. The V gene lost 2 bases and the J gene lost 3 bases, with 13 bases spanning the gap. This clonotype was counted only a few times. As yet, its antigen is unknown. Arm-PCR of CDR3 regions and iRepertoire HTBI primers were the basis on which TCR beta libraries were built. Original handling: Across all samples, about 59 TRBV segments and 11 to 15 TRBJ segments were identified. MiXCR, run by TCRdb on the multiplex PCR reads, gives a single entry per CDR3 protein. TCRdb's processing, not the authors' own work, is the source of the V and J calls. The sample shows roughly 400,000 distinct CDR3 sequences, less than 25% of them seen only once. The time point here: persistent/refractory GD, antithyroid drugs over 5 years with positive TRAb. Preparation of the TCR library used RNA extracted from PBMCs.

This material consisted of peripheral blood mononuclear cells (PBMCs), taken when the disease was refractory, from a patient treated with antithyroid drugs. The receptor comes from a female donor with Graves disease. V is TRBV30 and J is TRBJ1-2, with D possibly TRBD1 on 6 matching bases. CDR3: CAWSTPGAYYGYTF. The CDR3 nucleotides are TGTGCCTGGAGTACCCCGGGGGCGTACTATGGCTACACCTTC.